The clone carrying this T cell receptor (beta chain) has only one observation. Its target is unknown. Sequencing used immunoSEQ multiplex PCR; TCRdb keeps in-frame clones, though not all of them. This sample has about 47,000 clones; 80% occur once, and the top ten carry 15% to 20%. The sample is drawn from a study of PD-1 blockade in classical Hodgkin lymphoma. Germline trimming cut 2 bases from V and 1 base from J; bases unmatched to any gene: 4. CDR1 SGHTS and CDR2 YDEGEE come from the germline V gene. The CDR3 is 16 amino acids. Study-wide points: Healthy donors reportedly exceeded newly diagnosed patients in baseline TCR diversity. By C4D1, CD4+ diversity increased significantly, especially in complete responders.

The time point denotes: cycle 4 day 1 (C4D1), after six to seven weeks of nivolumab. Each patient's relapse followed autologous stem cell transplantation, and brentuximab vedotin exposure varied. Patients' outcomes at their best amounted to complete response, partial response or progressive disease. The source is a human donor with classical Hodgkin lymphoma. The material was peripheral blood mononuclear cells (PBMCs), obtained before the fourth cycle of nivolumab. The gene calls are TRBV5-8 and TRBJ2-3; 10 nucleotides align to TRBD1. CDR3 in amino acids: CASSFRQGAGTDTQYF. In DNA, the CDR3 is TGTGCCAGCAGCTTCCGACAGGGGGCTGGCACAGATACGCAGTATTTT. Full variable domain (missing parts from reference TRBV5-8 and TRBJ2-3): EAGVTQSPTHLIKTRGQQATLRCSPISGHTSVYWYQQALGLGLQFLLWYDEGEERNRGNFPPRFSGRQFPNYSSELNVNALELEDSALYLCASSFRQGAGTDTQYFGPGTRLTVL.